The following is a TCR beta chain sequence with its context. Its antigen remains unidentified. The ends were cut back, 5 bases at V and 5 bases at J, with 19 bases in the middle. CDR1 and CDR2 (germline): SGHRS, YFSETQ. The CDR3 covers 15 residues. This sample is part of a study of response to subunit inactivated influenza vaccine. Study conclusions and caveats: The authors put forward the suggestion that each seasonal influenza vaccination may bring in only a limited number of new T cells.

TCRdb re-analysed the RT-PCR reads in MiXCR, keeping a single row per CDR3 protein. Seen here are roughly 460,000 distinct CDR3 sequences, roughly 11% observed once, and the top ten hold over 9.5%. Sequencing used PBMCs from blood, obtained more than 35 days after vaccination. The receptor comes from a man aged 45-65 years who received an inactivated influenza vaccine. This sequence joins TRBV5-1 and TRBJ2-5; D not resolved. CDR3 amino acids: CASRQKQDLRETQYF. The DNA of the CDR3 is TGCGCCAGCAGGCAAAAGCAGGACCTCCGCGAGACCCAGTACTTC.